These T cell receptor beta chains were read from a single sample in a study of CD8+CD57+ T cells in acquired aplastic anemia. TCRdb re-called the reads with MiXCR, one entry per CDR3 protein. The profile shows over 150,000 distinct CDR3 sequences, 47% of them singletons. Sequencing was performed on sorted CD4+, CD8+, or CD8+CD57+ T cells (not recorded which) from PBMCs. The origin of the receptors is a human donor with aplastic anemia. Each CDR3 is given with its conserved first and last residue. A D gene is named only where the DNA matches it firmly. Some rows have no size entry. The others give once, few or many, or a class for an expanded clone.

CDR3nt,CDR3aa,j_gene,v_gene,d_gene,abundance
TGCGCCAGCAGCCAAGGGGGGTGGCGGGAGTGGGGCAATGATCAGTTCTTC,CASSQGGWREWGNDQFF,TRBJ2-1,TRBV4-1,TRBD2,-
TGCGCCAGCAGCTTGGACGGGACTGGAAGCCCCAATGAGCAGTTCTTC,CASSLDGTGSPNEQFF,TRBJ2-1,TRBV5-1,-,many
TGCAGTGCACGGGACAGCGTTAACTATGGCTACACCTTC,CSARDSVNYGYTF,TRBJ1-2,TRBV20-1,TRBD1,few
TGCAGTGCCGCACCGGGACTCTTATACGAGCAGTACTTC,CSAAPGLLYEQYF,TRBJ2-7,TRBV20-1,-,many
TGTGCCACCAGTGCTCCGGTGGACACCGGGGAGCTGTTTTTT,CATSAPVDTGELFF,TRBJ2-2,TRBV24-1,-,-
TGCGCCAGCAGTGGAATGGGACTAGCGGGAGGGTGGGGAGAGACCCAGTACTTC,CASSGMGLAGGWGETQYF,TRBJ2-5,TRBV10-2,TRBD2,once
TGTGCCACGTCATATCGGGACAGCAATCAGCCCCAGCATTTT,CATSYRDSNQPQHF,TRBJ1-5,TRBV19,-,many
TGTGCCACCAGTGATTCCGGGACAGGGCACTCACCCCTCCACTTT,CATSDSGTGHSPLHF,TRBJ1-6,TRBV24-1,TRBD1,-
TGTGCCAGCAGCTTAGCCCGGGACAGGGCCCACGAGCAGTACTTC,CASSLARDRAHEQYF,TRBJ2-7,TRBV7-8,TRBD1,many
TGTGCCACCAGTCCGAGCAAACCGAACACCGGGGAGCTGTTTTTT,CATSPSKPNTGELFF,TRBJ2-2,TRBV24-1,-,few